The T cell receptor (beta chain) described here comes from a study of cytomegalovirus exposure and HLA in healthy donors. Findings and caveats of the study: A later analysis revealed that TCR association rates differed between HLA loci, peaking at DRB1 and bottoming out at HLA-C. In a later analysis, HLA-associated beta chains showed higher expansion and lower generation probabilities than comparable chains.

To note about this clone: Antigen unknown.

Amplification used 60 Vbeta primers and 13 Jbeta primers. Profiling relied on immunoSEQ multiplex PCR, and the TCRdb table lists in-frame clones only, not all of them. Recorded for this sample: around 84,000 clones. This clonotype was sampled from a man aged 25 to 40 in good health and CMV-seronegative. Sequenced: PBMCs.

This chain's CDR3 is CASSEAFGYSNQPQHF. The CDR3 DNA follows: TGTGCCAGCAGTGAAGCGTTCGGTTATAGCAATCAGCCCCAGCATTTT. The chain carries TRBV6-1 and TRBJ1-5; D is unresolved. Germline-derived CDR1 and CDR2 are MNHNS and SASEGT. V lost 0 bases and J 0 bases, leaving 9 bases between the germline ends. The length of the CDR3 is 16 residues.